This T cell receptor beta chain was profiled in a study of beta chain features in type 1 diabetes. Across the whole study: Comparable age, gender and cell yields were observed in patients relative to healthy donors.

On this clone: Its antigen is undetermined.

General observations from the study: Patients with Type 1 diabetes showed moderately but significantly shorter TCRB CDR3s in all four CD4+ subsets. The question of HLA type influencing TCRB rearrangement was one that remained unresolved here. Cells that show high TCR expression could be over-represented by cDNA sequencing.

Investigators reverse transcribed all isolated RNA, so they sequenced expressed TCRB transcripts. Assay used: immunoSEQ multiplex PCR; TCRdb lists only in-frame clones, some missing. The data contain some 190,000 clones, almost 8% of them singletons. The V gene lost 3 bases and the J gene lost 8 bases, with 21 bases spanning the gap. The CDR3 covers 16 residues. Germline loops: CDR1 KGHSH, CDR2 LQKENI. Sequences were obtained from central memory CD4+ T cells from blood. The chain uses TRBV18 and TRBJ2-3; perhaps TRBD2 as D (6 bases). The sequence was collected from a man between 18 and 35 years old with type 1 diabetes. DNA of the CDR3: TGTGCCAGCTCACCCAGGAGAGGGCCCGCCGGGGGTACGCAGTATTTT. This sequence encodes CASSPRRGPAGGTQYF.